Listed here are 26 T cell receptor beta chains from one sample, sequenced in a study of blood T cell repertoires in COVID-19. Profiled with immunoSEQ multiplex PCR; TCRdb holds only in-frame clones, not every one. This sample has over 30,000 clones; about 90% occur once, and the top ten carry around 1%. The sequencing sample was made of peripheral blood. These receptors were taken from a man between 65 and 79 years old with active or convalescent COVID-19.

The chain couples TRBV18 to TRBJ1-5; TRBD1 matches 7 bases. V trimming: 3 bases; J trimming: 5 bases; junction bases outside the gene matches: 7. Germline V gives CDR1 KGHSH, CDR2 LQKENI. The CDR3 extends over 15 amino acids. This CDR3 is CASSPSTGWDQPQHF. CDR3 DNA: TGTGCCAGCTCACCCTCGACAGGGTGGGATCAGCCCCAGCATTTT. The variable domain in full, completed from reference TRBV18 and TRBJ1-5, reads NAGVMQNPRHLVRRRGQEARLRCSPMKGHSHVYWYRQLPEEGLKFMVYLQKENIIDESGMPKERFSAEFPKEGPSILRIQQVVRGDSAAYFCASSPSTGWDQPQHFGDGTRLSIL.

V is TRBV15 and J is TRBJ2-2; D is perhaps TRBD2 (5 bases). Per germline, CDR1 LNHNV and CDR2 YYDKDF (reference sequence). V was shortened by 2 bases and J by 4 bases, with 8 bases between the two germline ends. The CDR3 consists of 14 residues. The CDR3 region is CATSRSRGTGELFF. The CDR3 DNA is TGTGCCACCAGCAGATCCCGGGGCACCGGGGAGCTGTTTTTT.

The V gene is TRBV7-7, the J gene TRBJ2-5; 9 positions agree with TRBD1. V lost 4 bases to trimming and J lost 5 bases; unmatched junction nucleotides: 11. Germline CDR1 is SSHAT and CDR2 is FNYEAQ (reference sequence). CDR3 length equals 16 residues. Here the CDR3 DNA reads TGTGCCAGCAGCTCGACGACAGGGGGTACGACGGAGACCCAGTACTTC. It yields the protein CASSSTTGGTTETQYF. Based on the CDR3 plus reference TRBV7-7 and TRBJ2-5, the full variable domain is GAGVSQSPRYKVTKRGQDVTLRCDPISSHATLYWYQQALGQGPEFLTYFNYEAQPDKSGLPSDRFSAERPEGSISTLTIQRTEQRDSAMYRCASSSTTGGTTETQYFGPGTRLLVL.

The sample holds one count of this clone. This chain links TRBV5-6 with TRBJ2-5, with D tentatively TRBD2 (7 bases). Trimming stripped 5 bases from V and 2 bases from J, with 13 bases between. The length of the CDR3 is 14 residues. Germline CDR1 SGHDT, CDR2 YYEEEE. The CDR3 sequence is CASRSAGAQETQYF. DNA of the CDR3: TGTGCCAGCAGAAGTGCGGGGGCACAAGAGACCCAGTACTTC.

V and J are TRBV7-3 and TRBJ1-6, with 7 bases identical to TRBD1. V dropped 5 bases and J dropped 6; count of bases not matched to a gene: 4. The CDR3 contains 14 residues. Germline CDR1 SGHTA, CDR2 FQGTGA. CDR3 sequence: CASSPSGGNSPLHF. CDR3 bases: TGTGCCAGCAGCCCGTCAGGGGGTAATTCACCCCTCCACTTT. The complete variable domain, with remaining parts taken from reference TRBV7-3 and TRBJ1-6, reads GAGVSQTPSNKVTEKGKYVELRCDPISGHTALYWYRQSLGQGPEFLIYFQGTGAADDSGLPNDRFFAVRPEGSVSTLKIQRTERGDSAVYLCASSPSGGNSPLHFGNGTRLTVT.

The chain joins TRBV28 to TRBJ1-1; 8 nucleotides align to TRBD1. CDR3 length: 15 amino acids. Unmatched junction bases numbered 12, after V lost 8 bases and J lost 4 bases. In germline, CDR1 is MDHEN, CDR2 SYDVKM. DNA of the CDR3: TGTGCCAGCGCAGCAGGGGGCGCGGGGGCCACTGAAGCTTTCTTT. Protein sequence: CASAAGGAGATEAFF.

V usage is TRBV5-4 and J usage is TRBJ2-5; D may be TRBD1 (5 bases). Germline V lookup: CDR1 SGHNT, CDR2 YYREEE (reference sequence). Deletions cut 2 bases from V and 5 bases from J, with 13 bases between. This CDR3 spans 14 amino acids. DNA of the CDR3: TGTGCCAGCAGCTTTCAGGGTGCGCGGGAGACCCAGTACTTC. Translating it yields CASSFQGARETQYF.

This rearrangement joins TRBV19 to TRBJ2-1, with 10 bases aligning to TRBD2. The CDR3 runs 14 residues. Germline V gives CDR1 LNHDA, CDR2 SQIVND (reference sequence). V gave up 4 bases and J gave up 8 bases; unmatched junction bases: 5. The CDR3 bases are TGTGCCAGTAGTAACCACCTAGCGGGAGATGAGCAGTTCTTC. This sequence encodes CASSNHLAGDEQFF.

This rearrangement joins TRBV6-2 or TRBV6-3 to TRBJ1-2; TRBD1 might be the D (5 bases). V was trimmed by 0 bases and J by 0 bases, leaving 8 bases between them. CDR1 is MNHEY and CDR2 is SVGEGT in the germline V gene. This CDR3 spans 15 amino acids. The CDR3 loop is CASSYSPTANYGYTF. The CDR3, as DNA: TGTGCCAGCAGTTACTCTCCGACAGCTAACTATGGCTACACCTTC.

V is TRBV19 and J is TRBJ1-5; D is perhaps TRBD1 (5 bases). The CDR3 is made up of 15 amino acids. Germline-derived CDR1 and CDR2 are LNHDA and SQIVND (reference sequence). The V end lost 0 bases, the J end lost 4 bases, and 10 bases lay between the germline ends. CDR3 sequence: CASSIDWGGNQPQHF. CDR3 DNA sequence: TGTGCCAGTAGTATAGATTGGGGGGGTAATCAGCCCCAGCATTTT.

The DNA of the CDR3 is TGTGCCAGCAGCAATTTCGGACAGGCGAACTATGGCTACACCTTC. Protein sequence: CASSNFGQANYGYTF. This rearrangement joins TRBV7-2 to TRBJ1-2, with TRBD1 identical over 7 bases. Germline V lookup: CDR1 SGHTA, CDR2 FQGNSA. The CDR3 totals 15 residues. V trimming: 5 bases; J trimming: 2 bases; junction bases outside the gene matches: 8.

The sample holds one count of this clone. The J gene is TRBJ1-1, the V gene TRBV7-3; D not resolved. Trimming removed 2 bases at V and 3 bases at J, with 10 bases between. The CDR3 consists of 14 residues. Germline V gene sequence: CDR1 SGHTA, CDR2 FQGTGA. DNA for the CDR3: TGTGCCAGCAGCTTAGGGCCTCAGTACACTGAAGCTTTCTTT. Its protein is CASSLGPQYTEAFF.

This rearrangement joins TRBV3-1 (or the pseudogene TRBV3-2) to TRBJ2-1; TRBD2 matches at 9 bases. The ends lost 4 bases at V and 4 bases at J; junction bases unmatched: 17. CDR1 is LGHDT, CDR2 YNNKEL, per germline (reference sequence). The CDR3 has 19 residues. CDR3 sequence: CASSLEVDERGALYNEQFF. In DNA form, the CDR3 reads TGTGCCAGCAGCCTCGAGGTCGACGAGCGGGGGGCGCTTTACAATGAGCAGTTCTTC.

This chain joins TRBV5-1 and TRBJ1-2, with D perhaps TRBD1 (6 bases). Trimming took 3 bases from V and 4 from J, leaving 16 bases between them. Germline CDR1 reads SGHRS; CDR2 reads YFSETQ. The CDR3 totals 15 residues. CDR3 DNA: TGCGCCAGCAGCTCAACCCAGGGGCTCGCCTATGGCTACACCTTC. It codes for CASSSTQGLAYGYTF.

This chain joins TRBV6-1 and TRBJ2-4, with D possibly matching TRBD1 (5 bases). The CDR3 is 17 amino acids. V dropped 3 bases and J dropped 3 bases, with 18 bases sitting between them. In germline, CDR1 is MNHNS, CDR2 SASEGT. In nucleotides, the CDR3 is TGTGCCAGCAGTGACACAGGTTCCCTAAAGGTCAAAAACATTCAGTACTTC. Translating gives CASSDTGSLKVKNIQYF.

The gene calls are TRBV19 and TRBJ1-2; D possibly corresponds to TRBD1 (5 bases). The ends were cut back, 6 bases at V and 0 bases at J, with 14 bases in the middle. This CDR3 contains 15 residues. Germline-derived CDR1 and CDR2 are LNHDA and SQIVND (reference sequence). Written as DNA, the CDR3 is TGTGCCAGTAGGTCAGGGCTAGTCCCTAACTATGGCTACACCTTC. The encoded protein is CASRSGLVPNYGYTF.

The chain carries TRBV19 and TRBJ1-1; tentatively, D is TRBD1 (6 bases). The CDR3 is 13 amino acids. CDR1 is LNHDA, CDR2 SQIVND, per germline (reference sequence). The V end was cut by 2 bases, the J end by 5 bases, with 9 bases between. DNA for the CDR3: TGTGCCAGTAGTATAACAAGGGGGACTGAAGCTTTCTTT. Protein: CASSITRGTEAFF. Looking up the rest from reference TRBV19 and TRBJ1-1 gives the full variable domain: DGGITQSPKYLFRKEGQNVTLSCEQNLNHDAMYWYRQDPGQGLRLIYYSQIVNDFQKGDIAEGYSVSREKKESFPLTVTSAQKNPTAFYLCASSITRGTEAFFGQGTRLTVV.

The chain has TRBV5-1 and TRBJ1-3, with a possible D match to TRBD1 (5 bases). The CDR3 totals 16 residues. Germline V CDR1 and CDR2: SGHRS, YFSETQ. The germline V and J ends were trimmed by 0 bases and 2 bases, with 12 bases remaining between them. The CDR3 here is CASSLANAGTGNTIYF. The CDR3 nucleotides read TGCGCCAGCAGCTTGGCCAACGCAGGGACTGGAAACACCATATATTTT. The complete variable domain, with remaining parts taken from reference TRBV5-1 and TRBJ1-3, reads KAGVTQTPRYLIKTRGQQVTLSCSPISGHRSVSWYQQTPGQGLQFLFEYFSETQRNKGNFPGRFSGRQFSNSRSEMNVSTLELGDSALYLCASSLANAGTGNTIYFGEGSWLTVV.

This chain joins TRBV7-2 and TRBJ2-1; maybe TRBD2 (5 bases). The length of the CDR3 is 17 residues. V gave up 2 bases and J gave up 2 bases, with 16 bases separating them. Germline V CDR1 and CDR2: SGHTA, FQGNSA. The CDR3 region has the DNA TGTGCCAGCAGCTTAAACGGGCCGGGAATTGCCTACAATGAGCAGTTCTTC. Its translation: CASSLNGPGIAYNEQFF.

The sample holds one count of this clone. This rearrangement joins TRBV21-1 to TRBJ2-1; TRBD1 is the table's D call and was not checked against the DNA. TRBV21-1 is a documented pseudogene. The CDR3 length is 16 residues. Written as DNA, the CDR3 is TGTGCCAGCAGCCGATTAACAGGGGGTCTTGAGAATGAGCAGTTCTTC. Protein sequence: CASSRLTGGLENEQFF.

The rearrangement uses TRBV7-9 and TRBJ1-1; 8 nucleotides align to TRBD1. CDR1 and CDR2 from the germline V gene are SEHNR and FQNEAQ (reference sequence). This CDR3 region has 14 residues. V was clipped by 5 bases and J by 5 bases; unmatched bases: 7. DNA of the CDR3: TGTGCCAGCAGCCCCGGACAGGGAAAAACTGAAGCTTTCTTT. Its translation is CASSPGQGKTEAFF.

This sequence joins TRBV5-1 and TRBJ2-7; D possibly corresponds to TRBD1 (6 bases). This CDR3 contains 15 residues. Trimming shortened V by 4 bases and J by 0 bases, and 14 bases separated the two germline ends. Germline V CDR1 and CDR2: SGHRS, YFSETQ. The CDR3 region has the DNA TGCGCCAGCAGCGAGACAGGTCCCTTCTCCTACGAGCAGTACTTC. Its protein product is CASSETGPFSYEQYF.

The chain employs TRBV7-9 and TRBJ1-2, with 9 bases lining up with TRBD1. V was pared by 2 bases and J by 1 base, with 5 bases of the junction left unmatched. Germline lookup yields CDR1 SEHNR and CDR2 FQNEAQ (reference sequence). There are 16 residues in the CDR3. CDR3 in amino acids: CASSLSRDRDNYGYTF. The CDR3 DNA follows: TGTGCCAGCAGCTTATCTAGGGACAGGGATAACTATGGCTACACCTTC. Combining the CDR3 with reference TRBV7-9 and TRBJ1-2 gives the whole variable domain DTGVSQNPRHKITKRGQNVTFRCDPISEHNRLYWYRQTLGQGPEFLTYFQNEAQLEKSRLLSDRFSAERPKGSFSTLEIQRTEQGDSAMYLCASSLSRDRDNYGYTFGSGTRLTVV.

The chain employs TRBV6-4 and TRBJ2-7; D may be TRBD2 (6 bases). The CDR3 totals 13 residues. V was pared by 1 base and J by 9 bases, with 13 bases between. Germline V gene data show CDR1 as MRHNA and CDR2 as SNTAGT. This chain's CDR3 is CASSDFNRDWQYF. CDR3 nucleotide sequence: TGTGCCAGCAGTGACTTTAACCGGGACTGGCAGTACTTC.

This clone was seen a single time. The chain couples TRBV18 to TRBJ2-3, with 9 bases matching TRBD1. The CDR3 is 15 amino acids. V was clipped by 3 bases and J by 5 bases; unmatched bases: 6. The germline V gene has CDR1 KGHSH and CDR2 LQKENI. The CDR3 loop reads CASSPLGTGIDTQYF. The CDR3 DNA follows: TGTGCCAGCTCACCCCTCGGGACAGGGATAGATACGCAGTATTTT.

The chain recombines TRBV4-2 with TRBJ1-4; no definite D call. CDR3 length: 14 amino acids. Trimming took 1 base from V and 8 from J, leaving 11 bases between them. Per germline, CDR1 LGHNA and CDR2 YNFKEQ. CDR3 sequence: CASSQGIRSEKLFF. DNA of the CDR3: TGTGCCAGCAGCCAAGGAATCCGAAGCGAAAAACTGTTTTTT.